The 18 T cell receptor beta chains in this list originate from one sample, sequenced in a study of shared clonotypes between healthy human individuals. Clones were read by immunoSEQ multiplex PCR, and TCRdb kept only the in-frame ones, dropping some. Here the sample spans approximately 1,500,000 clones, approximately 98% being singletons. Sequencing was performed on naive CD4+ T cells sorted from blood. Indicated subset: CD45RA+ positively selected. The receptors stem from a man in his thirties or forties in good health.

The genes are TRBV30 and TRBJ1-3, with 8 bases matching TRBD1. Trimming removed 5 bases from V and 2 bases from J; junction bases left unmatched: 5. CDR1 and CDR2 (germline): GTSNPN, SVGIG (reference sequence). CDR3 size: 14 residues. CDR3 nucleotide sequence: TGTGCCTGGGGACAGGGTCCTCCTGGAAACACCATATATTTT. This gives the protein CAWGQGPPGNTIYF.

J is TRBJ2-2 and V is TRBV27, with a weak D call TRBD1 (6 bases). The CDR3 extends over 17 amino acids. Between the trimmed V and J ends, which lost 5 bases and 5 bases, there was a span of 21 bases. Germline CDR1 is MNHEY and CDR2 is SMNVEV (reference sequence). CDR3 sequence (DNA): TGTGCCAGCAGTCCCGTGACAGGCCTCCTGGGGACCGGGGAGCTGTTTTTT. Amino acid sequence: CASSPVTGLLGTGELFF.

The chain joins TRBV11-2 to TRBJ2-7, with 8 positions matching TRBD1. The CDR3 loop spans 15 amino acids. Germline lookup yields CDR1 SGHAT and CDR2 FQNNGV. Germline trimming cut 4 bases from V and 4 bases from J; bases unmatched to any gene: 9. The CDR3 nucleotides read TGTGCCAGCAGCTCGCATAGGGACAGGCCGTACGAGCAGTACTTC. Translating it yields CASSSHRDRPYEQYF.

The chain joins TRBV6-5 to TRBJ2-5; tentative D call: TRBD2 (5 bases). Trimming took 2 bases from V and 3 from J, leaving 7 bases between them. The CDR3 has 13 amino acids. Germline assignment: CDR1 MNHEY and CDR2 SVGAGI. This CDR3 reads CASSYAGKETQYF. The CDR3 nucleotides are TGTGCCAGCAGTTACGCCGGGAAAGAGACCCAGTACTTC.

J is TRBJ1-2 and V is TRBV28; 7 bases line up with TRBD1. Germline trimming cut 7 bases from V and 5 bases from J; bases unmatched to any gene: 7. The CDR3 has 13 amino acids. The V gene's germline CDR1 is MDHEN and CDR2 SYDVKM. The CDR3 bases are TGTGCCAGCACGGGACAGAATTATTATGGCTACACCTTC. Translation: CASTGQNYYGYTF.

This sequence joins TRBV5-8 and TRBJ2-3; D is unclear. Trimming stripped 3 bases from V and 1 base from J, with 12 bases between. CDR1 is SGHTS and CDR2 is YDEGEE in the germline V gene. The CDR3 contains 15 residues. CDR3 sequence reads: CASSYRVAGTDTQYF. The DNA of the CDR3 is TGTGCCAGCAGCTATCGTGTAGCCGGCACAGATACGCAGTATTTT.

V is TRBV19 and J is TRBJ2-2; a possible D gene is TRBD2 (6 bases). Between the trimmed V and J ends, which lost 5 bases and 5 bases, there was a span of 12 bases. This CDR3 is 14 amino acids long. Looked up from germline, CDR1 is LNHDA and CDR2 is SQIVND (reference sequence). The CDR3 coding sequence is TGTGCCAGTAGTCCGTTTGCGGGAACCGGGGAGCTGTTTTTT. Translated, it gives CASSPFAGTGELFF.

The rearrangement joins TRBV12-5 to TRBJ2-3; 14 bases line up with TRBD2. V lost 1 base, J lost 3 bases, and 0 bases stayed unmatched. Germline values: CDR1 LGHNT, CDR2 FRNRAP. The CDR3 has 16 amino acids. The chain's CDR3 is CASGLGTSGRTDTQYF. CDR3 nucleotides: TGTGCTAGTGGTTTGGGGACTAGCGGGAGGACAGATACGCAGTATTTT.

This clone was seen a handful of times. The chain carries TRBV6-5 and TRBJ2-2; no clear D. Germline lookup yields CDR1 MNHEY and CDR2 SVGAGI. V shed 6 bases and J shed 1 base, with 6 bases lying between them. CDR3 length: 13 residues. CDR3 DNA sequence: TGTGCCAGCAGACTCAGGAACACCGGGGAGCTGTTTTTT. Amino acid sequence: CASRLRNTGELFF.

The CDR3 is CSVGPSLREQYF. CDR3 DNA: TGCAGCGTTGGGCCCAGTCTACGAGAGCAGTACTTC. The V and J genes are TRBV29-1 and TRBJ2-7; D unresolved. The germline gives CDR1 SQVTM, CDR2 ANQGSEA. V lost 4 bases, J lost 7 bases, and 14 bases lay in between. The CDR3 spans 12 residues.

The chain combines TRBV14 with TRBJ2-7, with D perhaps TRBD1 (6 bases). V was pared by 0 bases and J by 13 bases, with 22 bases between. This CDR3 has 15 residues. CDR1 is SGHDN and CDR2 is FVKESK in the germline V gene. The DNA of the CDR3 is TGTGCCAGCAGCCAAGATAGCCGTACAGGGCAAGGTCCTTACTTC. It is translated as CASSQDSRTGQGPYF.

The V call is TRBV7-8, the J call TRBJ2-1; a possible D gene is TRBD2 (6 bases). CDR1 SGHVS and CDR2 FQNEAQ come from the germline V gene. The CDR3 covers 14 residues. Trimming removed 1 base from V and 9 bases from J, with 13 bases in between. CDR3 bases: TGTGCCAGCAGCTTAGATAAATGGCGGGGTGAGCAGTTCTTC. It yields the protein CASSLDKWRGEQFF. The variable domain in full, completed from reference TRBV7-8 and TRBJ2-1, reads GAGVSQSPRYKVAKRGQDVALRCDPISGHVSLFWYQQALGQGPEFLTYFQNEAQLDKSGLPSDRFFAERPEGSVSTLKIQRTQQEDSAVYLCASSLDKWRGEQFFGPGTRLTVL.

The rearrangement uses TRBV11-3 and TRBJ2-3, with TRBD2 matching over 10 bases. Germline-derived CDR1 and CDR2 are SGHNT and YENEEA. There are 14 residues in the CDR3. Trimming removed 8 bases from V and 4 bases from J; junction bases left unmatched: 6. CDR3 DNA: TGTGCCAGCGGAGCGGGAGGGGCCCCAGATACGCAGTATTTT. Translating it yields CASGAGGAPDTQYF.

The V and J genes are TRBV5-4 and TRBJ2-1; TRBD1 matches 9 bases. Germline values: CDR1 SGHNT, CDR2 YYREEE (reference sequence). CDR3 length equals 13 residues. After removal of 5 bases from V and 7 bases from J, the junction contained 4 bases not matched to a gene. The CDR3 DNA reads as TGTGCCAGCAGGCTACAGGGGGCAAATGAGCAGTTCTTC. As protein: CASRLQGANEQFF.

The chain uses TRBV27 and TRBJ2-7, with D possibly matching TRBD1 (5 bases). This CDR3 has 14 residues. V lost 4 bases and J 0 bases, leaving 10 bases between the germline ends. Germline-derived CDR1 and CDR2 are MNHEY and SMNVEV (reference sequence). The CDR3 sequence is CASSYSGISYEQYF. The CDR3 DNA reads TGTGCCAGCAGTTATTCAGGGATCTCCTACGAGCAGTACTTC.

CDR3 DNA sequence: TGTGCCAGCAGTCCCTACACTAGCGGGAATAAGTACGAGCAGTACTTC. This codes for CASSPYTSGNKYEQYF. The rearrangement links TRBV28 to TRBJ2-7; 10 positions match TRBD2. With V trimmed by 5 bases and J by 4 bases, 11 bases remained unmatched. The CDR3 loop spans 16 amino acids. Germline loops: CDR1 MDHEN, CDR2 SYDVKM. The variable domain in full, with the rest retrieved from reference TRBV28 and TRBJ2-7, is DVKVTQSSRYLVKRTGEKVFLECVQDMDHENMFWYRQDPGLGLRLIYFSYDVKMKEKGDIPEGYSVSREKKERFSLILESASTNQTSMYLCASSPYTSGNKYEQYFGPGTRLTVT.

J is TRBJ1-5 and V is TRBV7-2; no clear D gene. The germline CDR1 and CDR2 sequences are SGHTA and FQGNSA. The V and J ends lost 3 bases and 0 bases respectively, with 9 bases between them. This CDR3 spans 15 amino acids. CDR3 sequence (DNA): TGTGCCAGCAGCTTGAAGGGTTTTAGCAATCAGCCCCAGCATTTT. Its protein is CASSLKGFSNQPQHF. Filled out from reference TRBV7-2 and TRBJ1-5, the complete variable domain reads GAGVSQSPSNKVTEKGKDVELRCDPISGHTALYWYRQSLGQGLEFLIYFQGNSAPDKSGLPSDRFSAERTGGSVSTLTIQRTQQEDSAVYLCASSLKGFSNQPQHFGDGTRLSIL.

V usage is TRBV28 and J usage is TRBJ1-5; D is unresolved. Trimming removed 8 bases at V and 9 bases at J, with 8 bases between. The CDR3 totals 10 residues. CDR1 MDHEN and CDR2 SYDVKM come from the germline V gene. For the CDR3, the DNA is TGTGCCAGCGGCCCCGGGCCCCAGCATTTT. Translation: CASGPGPQHF.